Reported below is one T cell receptor (beta chain). The entry originates in a study of blood T cell repertoires in COVID-19. Method: immunoSEQ multiplex PCR; TCRdb's copy keeps in-frame clones and lacks some. This sample carries around 42,000 clones, around four fifths of them seen once, and the ten largest clones take more than 35%. Looked up from germline, CDR1 is MGHRA and CDR2 is YSYEKL. The CDR3 loop spans 14 amino acids. V lost 0 bases and J lost 3; bases outside the gene matches: 1. The sequence was obtained from a man older than 75 with active or convalescent COVID-19. This chain uses TRBV4-1 with TRBJ1-1; 7 bases agree with TRBD1. Sequenced sample: peripheral blood. The CDR3 protein is CASSQDTGDTEAFF. In DNA, the CDR3 is TGCGCCAGCAGCCAAGATACAGGGGACACTGAAGCTTTCTTT.